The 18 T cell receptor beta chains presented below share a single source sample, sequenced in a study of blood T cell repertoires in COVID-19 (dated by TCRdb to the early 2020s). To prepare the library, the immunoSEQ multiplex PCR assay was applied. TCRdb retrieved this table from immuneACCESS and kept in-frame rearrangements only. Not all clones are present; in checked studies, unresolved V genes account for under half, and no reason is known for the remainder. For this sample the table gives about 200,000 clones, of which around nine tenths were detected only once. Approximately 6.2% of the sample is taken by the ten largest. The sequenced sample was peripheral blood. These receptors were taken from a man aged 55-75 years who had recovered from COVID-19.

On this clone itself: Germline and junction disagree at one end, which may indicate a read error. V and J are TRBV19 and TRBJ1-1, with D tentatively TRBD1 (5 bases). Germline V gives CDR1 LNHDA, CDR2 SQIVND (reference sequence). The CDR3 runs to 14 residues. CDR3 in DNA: TGTGCCAGTAGTCTAGAGGGGAGGAACACTGAAGCTTTCTTT. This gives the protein CASSLEGRNTEAFF.

The CDR3 DNA sequence: TGTGCCAGCAGCCAAGGGGGCGCAGATACGCAGTATTTT. It is translated as CASSQGGADTQYF. This sequence joins TRBV6-5 and TRBJ2-3, with 7 bases matching TRBD1. V was clipped by 6 bases and J by 4 bases; unmatched bases: 4. The CDR3 contains 13 residues. Germline CDR1 is MNHEY and CDR2 is SVGAGI.

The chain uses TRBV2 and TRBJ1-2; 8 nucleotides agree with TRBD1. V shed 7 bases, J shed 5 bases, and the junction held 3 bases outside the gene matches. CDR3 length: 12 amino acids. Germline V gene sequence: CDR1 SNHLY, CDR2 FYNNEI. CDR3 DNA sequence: TGTGCCAGCAACCGGGACAGGTATGGCTACACCTTC. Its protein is CASNRDRYGYTF.

CDR3 DNA: TGTGCCAGCAGCCCCCGACTCCGCCCCAATGAGCAGTTCTTC. This sequence encodes CASSPRLRPNEQFF. The rearrangement joins TRBV9 to TRBJ2-1; D remains ambiguous. This CDR3 spans 14 amino acids. V lost 4 bases and J 6 bases, leaving 14 bases between the germline ends. In germline, CDR1 is SGDLS, CDR2 YYNGEE.

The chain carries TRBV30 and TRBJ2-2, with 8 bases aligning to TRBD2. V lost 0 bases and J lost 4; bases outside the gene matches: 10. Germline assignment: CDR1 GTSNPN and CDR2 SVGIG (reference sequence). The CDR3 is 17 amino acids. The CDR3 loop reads CAWSVLGREGGTGELFF. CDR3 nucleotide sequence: TGTGCCTGGAGTGTACTTGGTCGGGAGGGGGGCACCGGGGAGCTGTTTTTT.

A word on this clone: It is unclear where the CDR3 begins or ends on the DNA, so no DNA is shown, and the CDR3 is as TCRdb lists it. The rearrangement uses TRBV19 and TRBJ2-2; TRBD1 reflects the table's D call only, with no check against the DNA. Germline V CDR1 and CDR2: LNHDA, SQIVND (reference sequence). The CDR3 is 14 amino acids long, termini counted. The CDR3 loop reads CASTSDRGTGELFF.

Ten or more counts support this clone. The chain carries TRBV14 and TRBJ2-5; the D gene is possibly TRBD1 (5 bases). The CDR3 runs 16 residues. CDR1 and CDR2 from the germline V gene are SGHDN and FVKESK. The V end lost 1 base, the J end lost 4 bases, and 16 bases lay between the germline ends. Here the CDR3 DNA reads TGTGCCAGCAGCCAAGGCTCGCGGCTGACAGCAGAGACCCAGTACTTC. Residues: CASSQGSRLTAETQYF.

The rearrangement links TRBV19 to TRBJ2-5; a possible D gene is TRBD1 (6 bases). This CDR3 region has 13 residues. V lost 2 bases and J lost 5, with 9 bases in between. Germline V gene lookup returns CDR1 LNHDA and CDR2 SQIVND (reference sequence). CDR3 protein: CASSIQGLETQYF. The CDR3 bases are TGTGCCAGTAGTATACAGGGGTTGGAGACCCAGTACTTC.

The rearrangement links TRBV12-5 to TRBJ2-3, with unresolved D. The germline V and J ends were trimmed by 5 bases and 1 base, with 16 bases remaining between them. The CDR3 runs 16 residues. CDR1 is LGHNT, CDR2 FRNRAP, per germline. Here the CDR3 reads CASGPPNGLGTDTQYF. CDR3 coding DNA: TGTGCTAGTGGTCCGCCCAATGGCCTGGGCACAGATACGCAGTATTTT.

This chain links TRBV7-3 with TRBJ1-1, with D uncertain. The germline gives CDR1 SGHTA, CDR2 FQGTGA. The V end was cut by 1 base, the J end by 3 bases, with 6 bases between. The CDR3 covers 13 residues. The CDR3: CASSLKEDTEAFF. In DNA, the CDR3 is TGTGCCAGCAGCTTAAAGGAGGACACTGAAGCTTTCTTT.

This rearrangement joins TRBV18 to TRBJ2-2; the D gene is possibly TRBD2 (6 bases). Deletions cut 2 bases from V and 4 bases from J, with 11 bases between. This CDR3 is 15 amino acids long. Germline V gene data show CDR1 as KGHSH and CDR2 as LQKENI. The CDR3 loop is CASSPKEGSTGELFF. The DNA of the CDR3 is TGTGCCAGCTCACCAAAGGAGGGTTCCACCGGGGAGCTGTTTTTT.

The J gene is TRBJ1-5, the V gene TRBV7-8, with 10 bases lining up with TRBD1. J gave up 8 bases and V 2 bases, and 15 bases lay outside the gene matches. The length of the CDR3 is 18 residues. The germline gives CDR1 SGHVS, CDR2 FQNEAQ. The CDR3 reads CASSLFGYGGQGTEPQHF. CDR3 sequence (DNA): TGTGCCAGCAGCTTATTTGGGTATGGGGGACAGGGGACGGAGCCCCAGCATTTT.

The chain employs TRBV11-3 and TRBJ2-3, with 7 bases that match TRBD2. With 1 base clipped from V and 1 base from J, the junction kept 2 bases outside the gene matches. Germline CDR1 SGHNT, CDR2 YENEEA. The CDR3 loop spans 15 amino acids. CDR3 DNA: TGTGCCAGCAGCTTAGCGGGAGGTGGCACAGATACGCAGTATTTT. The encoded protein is CASSLAGGGTDTQYF.

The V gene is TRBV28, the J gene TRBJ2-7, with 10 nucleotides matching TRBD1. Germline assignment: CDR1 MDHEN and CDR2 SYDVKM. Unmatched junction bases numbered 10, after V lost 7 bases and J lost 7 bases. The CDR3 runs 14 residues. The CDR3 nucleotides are TGTGCCAGCACTTCCGGGACAGGGGTGGGAGAGCAGTACTTC. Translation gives CASTSGTGVGEQYF.

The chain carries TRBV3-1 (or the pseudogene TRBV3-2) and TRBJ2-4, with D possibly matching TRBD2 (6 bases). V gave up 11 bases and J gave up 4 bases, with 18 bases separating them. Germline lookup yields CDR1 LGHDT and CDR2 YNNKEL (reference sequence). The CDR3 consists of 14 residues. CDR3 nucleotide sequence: TGTGCCCGTACGACTAGAGGTAAGAAAAACATTCAGTACTTC. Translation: CARTTRGKKNIQYF.

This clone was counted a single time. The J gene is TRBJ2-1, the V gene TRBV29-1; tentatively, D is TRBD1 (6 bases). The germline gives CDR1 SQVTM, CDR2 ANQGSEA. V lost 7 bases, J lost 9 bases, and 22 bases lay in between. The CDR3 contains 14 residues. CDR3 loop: CSASRGGDIGEQFF. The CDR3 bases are TGCAGCGCCTCGCGTGGGGGCGATATTGGTGAGCAGTTCTTC.

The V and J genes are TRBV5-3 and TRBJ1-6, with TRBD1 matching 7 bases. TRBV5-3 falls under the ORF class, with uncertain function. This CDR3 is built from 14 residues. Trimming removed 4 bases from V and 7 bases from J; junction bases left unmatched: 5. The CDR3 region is CARSIDRDNSPLHF. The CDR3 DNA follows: TGTGCCAGAAGCATCGACAGGGACAATTCACCCCTCCACTTT.

DNA for the CDR3: TGCGCCAGCAGCTCGTACCGGGGTACTGGGTATGAGCAGTTCTTC. Its protein is CASSSYRGTGYEQFF. The J gene is TRBJ2-1, the V gene TRBV5-1, with TRBD2 as a possible D gene (5 bases). Trimming pared 3 bases from V and 8 bases from J, leaving 18 bases between. The CDR3 totals 15 residues. Looked up from germline, CDR1 is SGHRS and CDR2 is YFSETQ.